Below, 28 T cell receptor beta chains from the same sample are listed, as sequenced in a study of shared clonotypes between healthy human individuals. The data were produced by immunoSEQ multiplex PCR, yet TCRdb's version contains in-frame clones alone and is incomplete. This table holds 2 million to 2.5 million clones, under 97% found once. Material: naive CD4+ T cells sorted from blood. As for subset: CD45RA+ positively selected. These receptors originate from a man aged 18 to 30 in good health.

The gene calls are TRBV6-6 and TRBJ1-2, with D possibly being TRBD1 (5 bases). The V end lost 2 bases, the J end lost 5 bases, and 9 bases lay between the germline ends. This CDR3 comprises 13 residues. Germline-derived CDR1 and CDR2 are MNHNY and SVGAGI (reference sequence). CDR3 bases: TGTGCCAGCAGTTACGGCAGGGAATATGGCTACACCTTC. It is translated as CASSYGREYGYTF.

J is TRBJ1-6 and V is TRBV4-1, with TRBD1 identical over 7 bases. Germline V lookup: CDR1 MGHRA, CDR2 YSYEKL. V lost 0 bases and J lost 7; bases outside the gene matches: 9. This CDR3 region has 17 residues. The CDR3, as DNA: TGCGCCAGCAGCCAAGATACAGCTGGGACAGTGAATTCACCCCTCCACTTT. This gives the protein CASSQDTAGTVNSPLHF.

The chain combines TRBV10-2 with TRBJ1-3; a possible D gene is TRBD1 (5 bases). CDR1 and CDR2 from the germline V gene are WSHSY and SAAADI. The CDR3 totals 12 residues. Trimming took 10 bases from V and 6 from J, leaving 13 bases between them. CDR3 DNA: TGCGCCACCCAAGGGGATCCAAACACCATATATTTT. It is translated as CATQGDPNTIYF.

The J gene is TRBJ1-2, the V gene TRBV7-2; D unclear. Germline V gene data show CDR1 as SGHTA and CDR2 as FQGNSA. Deletions cut 2 bases from V and 7 bases from J, with 5 bases between. CDR3 size: 11 residues. This chain's CDR3 is CASSLIGGYTF. The CDR3, as DNA: TGTGCCAGCAGCTTAATAGGTGGCTACACCTTC.

The rearrangement uses TRBV27 and TRBJ2-6; no firm D call. Germline CDR1 and CDR2: MNHEY and SMNVEV (reference sequence). This CDR3 is built from 17 residues. The V end lost 1 base, the J end lost 0 bases, and 10 bases lay between the germline ends. The CDR3 DNA sequence: TGTGCCAGCAGTTTATTCCGCCTGGACTCTGGGGCCAACGTCCTGACTTTC. Translating it yields CASSLFRLDSGANVLTF. Looking up the rest from reference TRBV27 and TRBJ2-6 gives the full variable domain: EAQVTQNPRYLITVTGKKLTVTCSQNMNHEYMSWYRQDPGLGLRQIYYSMNVEVTDKGDVPEGYKVSRKEKRNFPLILESPSPNQTSLYFCASSLFRLDSGANVLTFGAGSRLTVL.

V usage is TRBV6-1 and J usage is TRBJ2-3; 10 positions agree with TRBD2. CDR1 is MNHNS and CDR2 is SASEGT in the germline V gene. The length of the CDR3 is 13 residues. V lost 7 bases and J lost 4; bases outside the gene matches: 2. CDR3 DNA sequence: TGTGCCAGCACTAGCGGGGGCTCAGATACGCAGTATTTT. Its translation is CASTSGGSDTQYF.

The chain combines TRBV19 with TRBJ1-1, with TRBD1 matching 9 bases. From germline, CDR1 is LNHDA and CDR2 SQIVND (reference sequence). CDR3 length: 13 residues. V lost 8 bases to trimming and J lost 3 bases; unmatched junction nucleotides: 4. The CDR3 spells CASWDRAYTEAFF. The CDR3 bases are TGTGCCAGTTGGGACAGGGCCTACACTGAAGCTTTCTTT.

The chain uses TRBV18 and TRBJ2-7; 7 bases align to TRBD2. Looked up from germline, CDR1 is KGHSH and CDR2 is LQKENI. J lost 0 bases, V lost 0 bases, and 8 bases had no gene match. This CDR3 comprises 17 residues. In nucleotides, the CDR3 is TGTGCCAGCTCACCACCTACGGTCGGGGGGTACTCCTACGAGCAGTACTTC. This translates into CASSPPTVGGYSYEQYF. Full variable domain (missing parts from reference TRBV18 and TRBJ2-7): NAGVMQNPRHLVRRRGQEARLRCSPMKGHSHVYWYRQLPEEGLKFMVYLQKENIIDESGMPKERFSAEFPKEGPSILRIQQVVRGDSAAYFCASSPPTVGGYSYEQYFGPGTRLTVT.

V gene TRBV11-2 combines with J gene TRBJ1-2; D is perhaps TRBD1 (5 bases). The CDR3 totals 14 residues. CDR1 and CDR2 (germline): SGHAT, FQNNGV. Trimming removed 4 bases at V and 8 bases at J, with 17 bases between. CDR3 amino acids: CASSSRDGRGGYTF. The CDR3 DNA reads TGTGCCAGCAGCTCCCGGGACGGCCGCGGGGGCTACACCTTC.

The genes are TRBV28 and TRBJ1-6, with D unclear. Germline lookup yields CDR1 MDHEN and CDR2 SYDVKM. V was shortened by 5 bases and J by 6 bases, with 11 bases between the two germline ends. CDR3 length: 14 amino acids. This chain's CDR3 is CASSMGGVNSPLHF. The CDR3 DNA reads TGTGCCAGCAGTATGGGCGGAGTTAATTCACCCCTCCACTTT. Full variable domain (remainder filled in from reference TRBV28 and TRBJ1-6): DVKVTQSSRYLVKRTGEKVFLECVQDMDHENMFWYRQDPGLGLRLIYFSYDVKMKEKGDIPEGYSVSREKKERFSLILESASTNQTSMYLCASSMGGVNSPLHFGNGTRLTVT.

This clone was counted between two and nine times. The same CDR3 also results from other DNA sequences found in this sample. This chain connects TRBV2 to TRBJ2-5; D remains unclear. Germline CDR1 is SNHLY and CDR2 is FYNNEI. The CDR3 consists of 11 residues. Deletions cut 6 bases from V and 2 bases from J, with 4 bases between. The CDR3: CASRGQETQYF. The CDR3 DNA reads as TGTGCCAGCAGGGGACAAGAGACCCAGTACTTC.

The chain carries TRBV6-5 and TRBJ1-2; no clear D gene. Germline CDR1 reads MNHEY; CDR2 reads SVGAGI. Between the trimmed V and J ends, which lost 0 bases and 6 bases, there was a span of 8 bases. This CDR3 spans 13 amino acids. The DNA for the CDR3 is TGTGCCAGCAGTTACTCGAAGTTGGATGGCTACACCTTC. Translated: CASSYSKLDGYTF.

This chain uses TRBV25-1 with TRBJ2-7, with 11 nucleotides matching TRBD1. This CDR3 contains 13 residues. J was trimmed by 4 bases and V by 10 bases; bases with no gene match: 6. Germline CDR1 is MGHDK and CDR2 is SYGVNS. The CDR3, as DNA: TGTGCCACAGAGGGACAGGGGGTTTACGAGCAGTACTTC. It encodes CATEGQGVYEQYF.

This chain links TRBV27 with TRBJ1-6; the D gene is possibly TRBD1 (6 bases). V was clipped by 5 bases and J by 6 bases, with 17 bases between them. The V gene's germline CDR1 is MNHEY and CDR2 SMNVEV (reference sequence). The CDR3 totals 16 residues. The CDR3: CASSRKTGSTNSPLHF. The CDR3 coding sequence is TGTGCCAGCAGTAGAAAAACAGGGTCAACTAATTCACCCCTCCACTTT.

The V gene is TRBV5-1, the J gene TRBJ2-5, with TRBD2 matching over 9 bases. V was clipped by 0 bases and J by 2 bases; unmatched bases: 5. This CDR3 has 16 residues. Looked up from germline, CDR1 is SGHRS and CDR2 is YFSETQ. In nucleotides, the CDR3 is TGCGCCAGCAGCTTGGGACTAGCGGCTACTCAAGAGACCCAGTACTTC. It is translated as CASSLGLAATQETQYF.

The V and J genes are TRBV6-5 and TRBJ2-6; 9 bases are shared with TRBD1. This CDR3 has 15 amino acids. CDR1 is MNHEY, CDR2 SVGAGI, per germline. V dropped 7 bases and J dropped 0; count of bases not matched to a gene: 1. CDR3 amino acids: CASKTGGSGANVLTF. The CDR3 DNA reads as TGTGCCAGCAAGACAGGGGGCTCTGGGGCCAACGTCCTGACTTTC.

The V gene is TRBV4-3, the J gene TRBJ1-2; possibly TRBD1 for D (5 bases). Trimming pared 4 bases from V and 2 bases from J, leaving 14 bases between. The CDR3 has 15 residues. Germline CDR1 and CDR2: LGHNA and YSLEER. The CDR3 bases are TGCGCCAGCAGCCTTGCTCGCGGGGGGAACTATGGCTACACCTTC. Its translation is CASSLARGGNYGYTF.

This clone appeared once. This chain joins TRBV28 and TRBJ1-2, with D tentatively TRBD1 (5 bases). The CDR3 is 16 amino acids. Germline V gene lookup returns CDR1 MDHEN and CDR2 SYDVKM. V lost 4 bases and J 1 base, leaving 16 bases between the germline ends. This CDR3 is CASSSDPGRGNYGYTF. The CDR3 coding sequence is TGTGCCAGCAGTTCCGACCCGGGGAGGGGTAACTATGGCTACACCTTC.

This rearrangement joins TRBV19 to TRBJ1-5; TRBD1 matches at 7 bases. Unmatched junction bases numbered 2, after V lost 0 bases and J lost 0 bases. Germline CDR1 is LNHDA and CDR2 is SQIVND (reference sequence). CDR3 size: 16 residues. CDR3 nucleotide sequence: TGTGCCAGTAGTATAGAAGACAGGGCTAGCAATCAGCCCCAGCATTTT. Residues: CASSIEDRASNQPQHF. The full variable domain, completed using reference TRBV19 and TRBJ1-5, is DGGITQSPKYLFRKEGQNVTLSCEQNLNHDAMYWYRQDPGQGLRLIYYSQIVNDFQKGDIAEGYSVSREKKESFPLTVTSAQKNPTAFYLCASSIEDRASNQPQHFGDGTRLSIL.

The chain recombines TRBV5-1 with TRBJ1-1; TRBD1 aligns across 11 bases. V was pared by 4 bases and J by 1 base, with 6 bases of the junction left unmatched. This CDR3 spans 16 amino acids. The germline V gene encodes CDR1 SGHRS and CDR2 YFSETQ. The CDR3 spells CASSHWTGGENTEAFF. The CDR3 DNA reads as TGCGCCAGCAGCCACTGGACAGGGGGCGAGAACACTGAAGCTTTCTTT.

V usage is TRBV9 and J usage is TRBJ2-1, with D possibly TRBD2 on 5 matching bases. This CDR3 is 14 amino acids long. The germline V gene encodes CDR1 SGDLS and CDR2 YYNGEE. V lost 4 bases and J 4 bases, leaving 12 bases between the germline ends. CDR3 coding DNA: TGTGCCAGCAGCCCCAGCGGAAATTACAATGAGCAGTTCTTC. Translation gives CASSPSGNYNEQFF.

This chain connects TRBV6-1 to TRBJ2-7; D possibly corresponds to TRBD2 (6 bases). Germline assignment: CDR1 MNHNS and CDR2 SASEGT. The CDR3 contains 15 residues. V gave up 5 bases and J gave up 0 bases, with 14 bases separating them. This chain's CDR3 is CASSFSGEISYEQYF. In DNA, the CDR3 is TGTGCCAGCAGTTTTAGCGGAGAGATCTCCTACGAGCAGTACTTC.

The chain couples TRBV10-1 to TRBJ1-1; tentative D call: TRBD1 (5 bases). The CDR3 is 13 residues long. Trimming took 4 bases from V and 2 from J, leaving 8 bases between them. Germline loops: CDR1 WNHNN, CDR2 SYGVQD (reference sequence). The CDR3: CASSVGVNTEAFF. CDR3 nucleotides: TGCGCCAGCAGTGTAGGGGTTAACACTGAAGCTTTCTTT.

The V and J genes are TRBV4-2 and TRBJ1-2; D remains ambiguous. The CDR3 length is 14 residues. V lost 3 bases and J lost 9, with 17 bases in between. Per the germline V gene, CDR1 is LGHNA and CDR2 is YNFKEQ. This chain's CDR3 is CASSQAGTVMSYTF. The CDR3 DNA follows: TGTGCCAGCAGCCAGGCGGGAACGGTGATGAGCTACACCTTC.

The genes are TRBV4-3 and TRBJ2-3; a possible D gene is TRBD2 (7 bases). Germline V gene lookup returns CDR1 LGHNA and CDR2 YSLEER. The CDR3 consists of 18 residues. Trimming cost V 0 bases and J 2 bases, with 18 bases left between them. In nucleotides, the CDR3 is TGCGCCAGCAGCCAAGATGGGGGCGTCGGGGGGCACACAGATACGCAGTATTTT. Protein product: CASSQDGGVGGHTDTQYF.

The rearrangement uses TRBV12-5 and TRBJ1-1; the D gene is possibly TRBD1 (5 bases). Germline-derived CDR1 and CDR2 are LGHNT and FRNRAP. The CDR3 has 15 amino acids. The germline V and J ends were trimmed by 1 base and 0 bases, with 9 bases remaining between them. The CDR3 nucleotides are TGTGCTAGTGGTTTGGGAACAGGACTGAACACTGAAGCTTTCTTT. The encoded protein is CASGLGTGLNTEAFF.

V and J are TRBV7-9 and TRBJ2-3; unclear D gene. The CDR3 contains 14 residues. Trimming took 5 bases from V and 2 from J, leaving 11 bases between them. CDR1 is SEHNR and CDR2 is FQNEAQ in the germline V gene (reference sequence). CDR3 amino acids: CASSPRYTTDTQYF. CDR3 nucleotides: TGTGCCAGCAGCCCCCGGTACACCACAGATACGCAGTATTTT.

The chain carries TRBV7-2 and TRBJ1-6, with D possibly being TRBD1 (5 bases). V was trimmed by 5 bases and J by 9 bases, leaving 11 bases between them. This CDR3 region has 13 residues. Germline V lookup: CDR1 SGHTA, CDR2 FQGNSA. CDR3 sequence (DNA): TGTGCCAGCAGCCCCAGGGATGCTTCACCCCTCCACTTT. Translation: CASSPRDASPLHF.